This T cell receptor (beta chain) was recorded in a study of blood T cells in healthy people across ages. Total RNA amounts of at least 5.5 micrograms were extracted per sample. Combining a sample-barcoded 5' primer with a J-beta primer mix, a second PCR ran for roughly 7 to 12 cycles. A template-switch adaptor with 12 random nucleotides tagged each cDNA molecule. TCRdb reprocessed the 5' RACE reads via MiXCR and lists one record per CDR3 protein. The table records 1.6 million or so distinct CDR3 sequences, roughly a third of them present only once. This clonotype came up a few times. Antigen: not known. General study results and limits: Calculation of diversity from one million T cells yielded estimates considered to be underestimates. Age showed a roughly linear inverse relationship with TCR beta diversity per million T cells.

The germline CDR1 and CDR2 sequences are MGHDK and SYGVNS. Trimming stripped 2 bases from V and 4 bases from J, with 5 bases between. The CDR3 covers 13 residues. Sequences were obtained from blood. The chain employs TRBV25-1 and TRBJ1-4, with D uncertain. This receptor was obtained from a woman aged 25 to 39 in good health. The CDR3 DNA sequence: TGTGCCAGCAGTGAACATAGTAATGAAAAACTGTTTTTT. The encoded protein is CASSEHSNEKLFF.